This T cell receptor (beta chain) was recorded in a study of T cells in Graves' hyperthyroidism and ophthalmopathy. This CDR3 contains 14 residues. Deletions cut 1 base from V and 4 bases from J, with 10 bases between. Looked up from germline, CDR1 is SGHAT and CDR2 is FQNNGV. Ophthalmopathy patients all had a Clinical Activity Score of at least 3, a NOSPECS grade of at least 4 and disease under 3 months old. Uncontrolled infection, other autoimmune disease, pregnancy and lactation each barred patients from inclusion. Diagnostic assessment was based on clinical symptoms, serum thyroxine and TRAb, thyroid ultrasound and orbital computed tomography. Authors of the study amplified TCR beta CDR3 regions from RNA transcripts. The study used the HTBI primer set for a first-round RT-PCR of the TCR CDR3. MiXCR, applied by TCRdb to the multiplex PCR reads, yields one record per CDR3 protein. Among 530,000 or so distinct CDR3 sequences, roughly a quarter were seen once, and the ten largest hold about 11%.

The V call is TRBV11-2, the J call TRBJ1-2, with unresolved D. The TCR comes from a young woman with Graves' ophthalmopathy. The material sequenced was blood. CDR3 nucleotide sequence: TGTGCCAGCAGCTTAGTCGCATCTCCCTATGGCTACACCTTC. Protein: CASSLVASPYGYTF.